The next 26 T cell receptor beta chains were all read from a single sample in a study of blood T cell repertoires in COVID-19. The assay was immunoSEQ multiplex PCR, and TCRdb's table has in-frame clones only and misses some. The table includes more than 65,000 clones, around 84% detected once. The material sequenced was peripheral blood. The receptors shown here come from a woman aged 80 or over with acute or convalescent COVID-19.

For the CDR3, the DNA is TGCAGCGTTGATCCAGGGGGCAACGAGCAGTACTTC. Its translation: CSVDPGGNEQYF. The rearrangement links TRBV29-1 to TRBJ2-7, with 8 bases that match TRBD1. Germline loops: CDR1 SQVTM, CDR2 ANQGSEA. The CDR3 contains 12 residues. The J segment lost 5 bases and the V segment lost 3 bases, leaving 3 bases of the junction unmatched.

The chain recombines TRBV6-2 or TRBV6-3 with TRBJ2-1; tentatively, D is TRBD1 (5 bases). The germline V and J ends were trimmed by 5 bases and 4 bases, with 9 bases remaining between them. Germline V lookup: CDR1 MNHEY, CDR2 SVGEGT. The CDR3 runs 13 residues. The CDR3 DNA reads TGTGCCAGCAGTCCGACAGATTACAATGAGCAGTTCTTC. Protein sequence: CASSPTDYNEQFF.

This clone was observed a handful of times. V and J are TRBV15 and TRBJ2-7; 7 nucleotides match TRBD1. The length of the CDR3 is 14 residues. Trimming at V came to 0 bases and at J to 6 bases, leaving 5 bases not matched to a gene. Germline loops: CDR1 LNHNV, CDR2 YYDKDF (reference sequence). CDR3 in amino acids: CATSRDGQVAEQYF. The CDR3 nucleotides are TGTGCCACCAGCAGAGATGGACAGGTCGCCGAGCAGTACTTC. Looking up the rest from reference TRBV15 and TRBJ2-7 gives the full variable domain: DAMVIQNPRYQVTQFGKPVTLSCSQTLNHNVMYWYQQKSSQAPKLLFHYYDKDFNNEADTPDNFQSRRPNTSFCFLDIRSPGLGDTAMYLCATSRDGQVAEQYFGPGTRLTVT.

In regard to this clone: Other nucleotide sequences in the sample specify the same CDR3. This chain uses TRBV5-1 with TRBJ2-2; D may be TRBD2 (6 bases). The CDR3 has 15 residues. The germline V and J ends were trimmed by 5 bases and 1 base, with 12 bases remaining between them. Germline-derived CDR1 and CDR2 are SGHRS and YFSETQ. This CDR3 is CASRSGTQNTGELFF. CDR3 nucleotides: TGCGCCAGCAGGTCCGGGACTCAGAACACCGGGGAGCTGTTTTTT.

This clone appeared a few times. The chain employs TRBV4-1 and TRBJ2-2; 9 bases fit TRBD2. The CDR3 spans 19 residues. CDR1 and CDR2 from the germline V gene are MGHRA and YSYEKL. J gave up 5 bases and V 0 bases, and 13 bases lay outside the gene matches. CDR3 sequence (DNA): TGCGCCAGCAGCCAAGATTTGTCGAGGGGACTAGCAAGTACCGGGGAGCTGTTTTTT. Protein: CASSQDLSRGLASTGELFF.

The genes are TRBV1 and TRBJ1-2; no check of the table's D call, TRBD1, against the DNA was made. TRBV1 is recorded as a pseudogene. There are 14 residues in the CDR3. CDR3 in amino acids: CTSSQDKGGGGYTF. The CDR3 coding sequence is TGCACCAGCAGCCAAGATAAAGGGGGCGGAGGCTACACCTTC.

This clone was seen a few times. The DNA for the CDR3 is TGTGCCAGCAGTACCGGGGGGAACACCGGGGAGCTGTTTTTT. Translating it yields CASSTGGNTGELFF. The chain recombines TRBV7-9 with TRBJ2-2, with TRBD2 as a possible D gene (6 bases). Trimming cost V 6 bases and J 1 base, with 9 bases left between them. The germline V gene encodes CDR1 SEHNR and CDR2 FQNEAQ (reference sequence). The CDR3 is 14 residues long.

V gene TRBV12-3 or TRBV12-4 combines with J gene TRBJ2-2; D is unresolved. The CDR3 is 13 residues long. Trimming cost V 5 bases and J 4 bases, with 8 bases left between them. CDR3 loop: CASSPFVTGELFF. CDR3 coding DNA: TGTGCCAGCAGTCCTTTCGTCACCGGGGAGCTGTTTTTT.

This chain connects TRBV4-1 to TRBJ1-3; D is undetermined. V lost 6 bases to trimming and J lost 4 bases, with 22 bases between them. Germline values: CDR1 MGHRA, CDR2 YSYEKL. The CDR3 has 17 residues. Here the CDR3 reads CASSQNIAAGNGNTIYF. In nucleotides, the CDR3 is TGCGCCAGCAGTCAGAATATAGCCGCGGGGAACGGAAACACCATATATTTT.

The J gene is TRBJ1-3, the V gene TRBV6-5, with 9 positions matching TRBD1. The V gene's germline CDR1 is MNHEY and CDR2 SVGAGI. V dropped 6 bases and J dropped 0; count of bases not matched to a gene: 3. The CDR3 consists of 15 residues. The CDR3 sequence: CASRRQGGSGNTIYF. Here the CDR3 DNA reads TGTGCCAGCAGGAGACAGGGGGGCTCTGGAAACACCATATATTTT.

V gene TRBV30 combines with J gene TRBJ1-1; TRBD1 is a possible D gene (5 bases). Germline assignment: CDR1 GTSNPN and CDR2 SVGIG (reference sequence). The length of the CDR3 is 12 residues. V gave up 5 bases and J gave up 0 bases, with 7 bases separating them. In DNA form, the CDR3 reads TGTGCCTGGGACAGTATGAACACTGAAGCTTTCTTT. Its translation is CAWDSMNTEAFF.

This clone appeared a single time. The chain employs TRBV19 and TRBJ2-3, with a weak D call TRBD1 (5 bases). Germline V lookup: CDR1 LNHDA, CDR2 SQIVND (reference sequence). CDR3 length equals 15 residues. Trimming removed 3 bases from V and 1 base from J, with 11 bases in between. CDR3 nucleotide sequence: TGTGCCAGTAGTATGGGGCGTCGAGGCACAGATACGCAGTATTTT. This gives the protein CASSMGRRGTDTQYF. Using reference TRBV19 and TRBJ2-3 for the parts outside the CDR3, the full variable domain is DGGITQSPKYLFRKEGQNVTLSCEQNLNHDAMYWYRQDPGQGLRLIYYSQIVNDFQKGDIAEGYSVSREKKESFPLTVTSAQKNPTAFYLCASSMGRRGTDTQYFGPGTRLTVL.

The chain combines TRBV7-8 with TRBJ1-1; the D is unclear. Trimming pared 5 bases from V and 4 bases from J, leaving 11 bases between. Germline-derived CDR1 and CDR2 are SGHVS and FQNEAQ. CDR3 length: 13 amino acids. CDR3 sequence: CASSLRLSTEAFF. The CDR3, as DNA: TGTGCCAGCAGCCTCAGGCTATCCACTGAAGCTTTCTTT.

This sequence joins TRBV12-3 or TRBV12-4 and TRBJ1-2; D is perhaps TRBD1 (6 bases). The CDR3 is 13 residues long. The V end was cut by 6 bases, the J end by 5 bases, with 13 bases between. This CDR3 is CASRGQQPYGYTF. DNA for the CDR3: TGTGCCAGCAGAGGACAGCAACCGTATGGCTACACCTTC.

A few counts support this clone. The chain uses TRBV3-1 (or the pseudogene TRBV3-2) and TRBJ1-1; 12 nucleotides line up with TRBD1. Trimming cost V 2 bases and J 8 bases; bases outside gene matches: 3. Germline V gene data show CDR1 as LGHDT and CDR2 as YNNKEL (reference sequence). There are 14 residues in the CDR3. The CDR3 loop is CASSQPGQGAEAFF. DNA of the CDR3: TGTGCCAGCAGCCAACCGGGACAGGGGGCCGAAGCTTTCTTT.

The rearrangement joins TRBV27 to TRBJ1-5, with 8 nucleotides matching TRBD1. The CDR3 is 14 residues long. Germline values: CDR1 MNHEY, CDR2 SMNVEV (reference sequence). V lost 5 bases and J lost 6; bases outside the gene matches: 6. The DNA for the CDR3 is TGTGCCAGCAGTCTGCAGGGGGCGGGTCAGCCCCAGCATTTT. Amino acid sequence: CASSLQGAGQPQHF.

This clone was observed a single time. V is TRBV5-1 and J is TRBJ1-6; D may be TRBD1 (6 bases). The germline V gene encodes CDR1 SGHRS and CDR2 YFSETQ. This CDR3 is 15 amino acids long. Trimming stripped 0 bases from V and 10 bases from J, with 14 bases between. This chain's CDR3 is CASSLDLQGRSPLHF. CDR3 in DNA: TGCGCCAGCAGCTTGGACCTACAGGGTAGATCACCCCTCCACTTT. Full variable domain (missing parts from reference TRBV5-1 and TRBJ1-6): KAGVTQTPRYLIKTRGQQVTLSCSPISGHRSVSWYQQTPGQGLQFLFEYFSETQRNKGNFPGRFSGRQFSNSRSEMNVSTLELGDSALYLCASSLDLQGRSPLHFGNGTRLTVT.

This chain uses TRBV14 with TRBJ2-5; 9 bases agree with TRBD2. From germline, CDR1 is SGHDN and CDR2 FVKESK. The CDR3 totals 16 residues. V gave up 1 base and J gave up 4 bases; unmatched junction bases: 7. The CDR3 sequence is CASSQVQRGARETQYF. CDR3 bases: TGTGCCAGCAGCCAAGTACAGCGGGGGGCGAGAGAGACCCAGTACTTC.

J is TRBJ1-1 and V is TRBV2, with D perhaps TRBD1 (5 bases). Trimming removed 1 base at V and 0 bases at J, with 9 bases between. CDR3 length: 15 residues. Germline assignment: CDR1 SNHLY and CDR2 FYNNEI. The DNA of the CDR3 is TGTGCCAGCAGTGAAGGGGGGGATGTGAACACTGAAGCTTTCTTT. This sequence encodes CASSEGGDVNTEAFF.

This clone was seen a few times. This chain joins TRBV3-1 (or the pseudogene TRBV3-2) and TRBJ1-1; 10 bases align to TRBD1. Germline CDR1 LGHDT, CDR2 YNNKEL (reference sequence). V trimming: 2 bases; J trimming: 4 bases; junction bases outside the gene matches: 1. The CDR3 contains 14 residues. This CDR3 is CASSQRTGGTEAFF. The CDR3 DNA is TGTGCCAGCAGCCAAAGGACAGGGGGCACTGAAGCTTTCTTT.

The chain joins TRBV6-6 to TRBJ2-7, with a tentative D call TRBD1 (5 bases). CDR3 length: 13 residues. Trimming pared 4 bases from V and 4 bases from J, leaving 11 bases between. Germline CDR1 reads MNHNY; CDR2 reads SVGAGI (reference sequence). The CDR3 loop is CASSFRQGYEQYF. DNA for the CDR3: TGTGCCAGCAGTTTCCGTCAGGGATACGAGCAGTACTTC.

There are a few counts of this clone. The chain joins TRBV7-2 to TRBJ1-4, with 8 bases aligning to TRBD1. Trimming at V came to 6 bases and at J to 5 bases, leaving 8 bases not matched to a gene. Germline CDR1 reads SGHTA; CDR2 reads FQGNSA. The CDR3 loop spans 15 amino acids. The CDR3 DNA sequence: TGTGCCAGCAGAAGGACAGGGCTCCTAAATGAAAAACTGTTTTTT. Protein sequence: CASRRTGLLNEKLFF.

The V gene is TRBV29-1, the J gene TRBJ2-5, with D perhaps TRBD1 (6 bases). The V and J ends lost 6 bases and 5 bases respectively, with 19 bases between them. CDR3 size: 14 residues. CDR1 SQVTM and CDR2 ANQGSEA come from the germline V gene. The chain's CDR3 is CSVARSQGGETQYF. CDR3 nucleotide sequence: TGCAGCGTGGCGAGGTCACAGGGTGGGGAGACCCAGTACTTC.

The CDR3 loop reads CASSPLSWGVKSNEQFF. CDR3 DNA sequence: TGTGCCAGCTCACCTTTGAGTTGGGGGGTCAAGTCCAATGAGCAGTTCTTC. The chain recombines TRBV18 with TRBJ2-1, with a possible D match to TRBD2 (6 bases). The CDR3 length is 17 residues. Germline V gene sequence: CDR1 KGHSH, CDR2 LQKENI. Trimming removed 3 bases from V and 6 bases from J, with 21 bases in between.

The rearrangement joins TRBV2 to TRBJ1-1; D gene unclear. With 7 bases removed from V and 5 bases from J, the gap between germline ends came to 14 bases. The CDR3 contains 13 residues. Looked up from germline, CDR1 is SNHLY and CDR2 is FYNNEI. CDR3 region: CASTQEGRTEAFF. In DNA, the CDR3 is TGTGCCAGCACTCAGGAAGGGAGGACTGAAGCTTTCTTT.

This chain's CDR3 is CASTSSGGLNTQYF. For the CDR3, the DNA is TGTGCCAGCACGAGCAGCGGGGGGTTAAATACGCAGTATTTT. The rearrangement joins TRBV11-2 to TRBJ2-3, with 9 bases aligning to TRBD2. The germline V gene has CDR1 SGHAT and CDR2 FQNNGV. Trimming took 7 bases from V and 7 from J; bases not matched to a gene: 9. The CDR3 length is 14 residues.